This is a list of T cell receptor beta chains from one sample in a study of blood T cell repertoires in COVID-19. Using immunoSEQ multiplex PCR, the repertoire was profiled, and TCRdb retains in-frame clones only, with some absent. The sample carries 69,000 or so clones, 82% recorded once. The material sequenced was peripheral blood. The receptors were gathered from an elderly woman with acute or convalescent COVID-19. The CDR3 runs from the conserved cysteine through the conserved F or W. D genes are given only for firm matches. The size of a clone is reported for some rows only, either as once, few or many, or as a class for expanded clones.

V	J	D	size	CDR3	DNA
TRBV2	TRBJ2-3	TRBD1	.	CASRRDRGLSTDTQYF	TGTGCCAGCAGGAGGGACAGGGGCCTTAGCACAGATACGCAGTATTTT
TRBV7-8	TRBJ1-1	TRBD1	.	CASSSPTGMKAAFF	TGTGCCAGCAGCTCTCCGACAGGGATGAAGGCAGCTTTCTTT
TRBV5-1	TRBJ2-7	TRBD1	.	CASSAPGQGVHEQYF	TGCGCCAGCAGCGCTCCGGGACAGGGCGTCCACGAGCAGTACTTC
TRBV19	TRBJ1-1	.	.	CASSIRSGGGTEAFF	TGTGCCAGTAGTATTCGAAGCGGGGGAGGGACTGAAGCTTTCTTT
TRBV3-1/TRBV3-2	TRBJ1-5	.	.	CASSQGVEAYQPQHF	TGTGCCAGCAGCCAAGGGGTGGAGGCGTATCAGCCCCAGCATTTT
TRBV27	TRBJ2-1	TRBD1	.	CASSFSTGEWANEQFF	TGTGCCAGCAGTTTTTCCACAGGGGAGTGGGCGAATGAGCAGTTCTTC
TRBV6-6	TRBJ2-3	.	.	CASSFLRGADTQYF	TGTGCCAGCAGTTTCCTACGAGGTGCAGATACGCAGTATTTT
TRBV4-2	TRBJ2-7	.	few	CASSQDEGESYEQYF	TGTGCCAGCAGCCAAGATGAGGGGGAGAGCTACGAGCAGTACTTC
TRBV10-1	TRBJ2-7	.	.	CASSRGFAYEQYF	TGCGCCAGCAGTCGCGGCTTCGCTTACGAGCAGTACTTC
TRBV6-1	TRBJ2-7	.	few	CASSEGPGSSYEQYF	TGTGCCAGCAGTGAAGGGCCGGGGAGCTCCTACGAGCAGTACTTC
TRBV10-2	TRBJ2-1	TRBD2	.	CASSLGRRGGPYNEQFF	TGCGCCAGCAGCCTCGGAAGGCGGGGGGGCCCCTACAATGAGCAGTTCTTC
TRBV29-1	TRBJ1-2	.	.	CSVQGGLGYTF	TGCAGCGTTCAGGGAGGATTAGGCTACACCTTC
TRBV18	TRBJ2-7	TRBD1	.	CASSPGTDYEQYF	TGTGCCAGCTCACCCGGGACAGACTACGAGCAGTACTTC
TRBV10-3	TRBJ1-2	.	.	CAISGRGGYGYTF	TGTGCCATCAGTGGCAGGGGTGGCTATGGCTACACCTTC
TRBV5-4	TRBJ2-1	.	.	CASSFGSNNEQFF	TGTGCCAGCAGCTTCGGTAGTAACAATGAGCAGTTCTTC
TRBV6-4	TRBJ2-3	.	.	CASSPEGVATQYF	TGTGCCAGCAGCCCCGAGGGGGTTGCTACGCAGTATTTT
TRBV11-2	TRBJ2-5	.	.	CASSGGWDSAAKETQYF	TGTGCCAGCAGCGGGGGGTGGGACTCGGCGGCTAAAGAGACCCAGTACTTC
TRBV7-8	TRBJ2-1	.	once	CASSFVGGLYNEQFF	TGTGCCAGCAGCTTCGTCGGGGGATTATACAATGAGCAGTTCTTC
TRBV5-1	TRBJ2-2	.	.	CASSLLQGRTGELFF	TGCGCCAGCAGCTTATTACAGGGAAGGACCGGGGAGCTGTTTTTT
TRBV9	TRBJ2-7	TRBD2	.	CASSVGSLADPYEQYF	TGTGCCAGCAGCGTAGGTTCACTAGCGGATCCCTACGAGCAGTACTTC
TRBV28	TRBJ1-1	.	.	CASIHPNTEAFF	TGTGCCAGCATACACCCGAACACTGAAGCTTTCTTT
TRBV3-1/TRBV3-2	TRBJ2-5	.	.	CASSQSQETQYF	TGTGCCAGCAGTCAATCTCAAGAGACCCAGTACTTC
TRBV6-5	TRBJ2-3	.	.	CASSYSIGGGTDTQYF	TGTGCCAGCAGTTACTCGATTGGCGGGGGCACAGATACGCAGTATTTT
TRBV6-2/TRBV6-3	TRBJ1-1	TRBD1	few	CASSYSQGARTEAFF	TGTGCCAGCAGTTACTCTCAGGGGGCAAGGACTGAAGCTTTCTTT
TRBV25-1	TRBJ2-7	.	.	CASTAGLAAKQYF	TGTGCCAGCACGGCAGGGCTGGCGGCTAAGCAGTACTTC
TRBV2	TRBJ2-1	.	.	CASKYAGFQFF	TGTGCCAGCAAATATGCAGGGTTCCAGTTCTTC
TRBV7-2	TRBJ2-5	TRBD2	.	CASSLTSGHQETQYF	TGTGCCAGCAGTCTGACTAGCGGGCACCAAGAGACCCAGTACTTC
TRBV7-2	TRBJ2-1	TRBD2	.	CASSKSGGARGEQFF	TGTGCCAGCAGCAAGAGCGGGGGGGCACGTGGCGAGCAGTTCTTC
TRBV7-3	TRBJ2-5	TRBD2	.	CASSLGGLRGQETQYF	TGTGCCAGCAGCTTAGGGGGACTAAGAGGCCAAGAGACCCAGTACTTC
TRBV5-1	TRBJ1-3	TRBD1	once	CASSPTGTGGFSGNTIYF	TGCGCCAGCAGCCCCACCGGGACAGGGGGTTTTTCTGGAAACACCATATATTTT
TRBV4-2	TRBJ2-7	.	.	CASSQDQQDRRSYEQYF	TGTGCCAGCAGCCAAGATCAACAGGACCGACGCTCCTACGAGCAGTACTTC
TRBV5-1	TRBJ2-7	TRBD1	.	CASGTGGNYEQYF	TGCGCCAGTGGGACAGGGGGCAATTACGAGCAGTACTTC
TRBV7-9	TRBJ2-7	.	.	CASSLWGQGNFEYF	.
TRBV6-1	TRBJ1-5	.	once	CASSEDPYQPQHF	TGTGCCAGCAGTGAAGATCCCTATCAGCCCCAGCATTTT
TRBV5-1	TRBJ2-7	TRBD1	.	CASSLVPGTGGDEQYF	TGCGCCAGCAGCTTGGTCCCCGGGACAGGGGGCGACGAGCAGTACTTC
TRBV11-2	TRBJ2-7	.	.	CASSLGSSTYEQYF	TGTGCCAGCAGCTTAGGTTCATCTACCTACGAGCAGTACTTC
TRBV7-6	TRBJ2-5	.	.	CASSQMWGVGETQYF	TGTGCCAGCAGCCAAATGTGGGGGGTTGGGGAGACCCAGTACTTC
TRBV5-6	TRBJ2-3	TRBD1	.	CASSLYFTGGKSTDTQYF	TGTGCCAGCAGCTTGTATTTCACAGGGGGTAAAAGCACAGATACGCAGTATTTT
TRBV7-6	TRBJ1-1	TRBD1	once	CASSSQTGVNTEAFF	TGTGCCAGCAGCTCACAGACAGGGGTGAACACTGAAGCTTTCTTT
TRBV19	TRBJ1-3	.	.	CASSIDRAVVDTIYF	TGTGCCAGTAGTATAGATCGAGCGGTGGTTGACACCATATATTTT
TRBV10-1	TRBJ2-3	TRBD2	.	CASSEFPIPGGETDTQYF	TGCGCCAGCAGTGAGTTCCCCATCCCGGGAGGGGAGACAGATACGCAGTATTTT